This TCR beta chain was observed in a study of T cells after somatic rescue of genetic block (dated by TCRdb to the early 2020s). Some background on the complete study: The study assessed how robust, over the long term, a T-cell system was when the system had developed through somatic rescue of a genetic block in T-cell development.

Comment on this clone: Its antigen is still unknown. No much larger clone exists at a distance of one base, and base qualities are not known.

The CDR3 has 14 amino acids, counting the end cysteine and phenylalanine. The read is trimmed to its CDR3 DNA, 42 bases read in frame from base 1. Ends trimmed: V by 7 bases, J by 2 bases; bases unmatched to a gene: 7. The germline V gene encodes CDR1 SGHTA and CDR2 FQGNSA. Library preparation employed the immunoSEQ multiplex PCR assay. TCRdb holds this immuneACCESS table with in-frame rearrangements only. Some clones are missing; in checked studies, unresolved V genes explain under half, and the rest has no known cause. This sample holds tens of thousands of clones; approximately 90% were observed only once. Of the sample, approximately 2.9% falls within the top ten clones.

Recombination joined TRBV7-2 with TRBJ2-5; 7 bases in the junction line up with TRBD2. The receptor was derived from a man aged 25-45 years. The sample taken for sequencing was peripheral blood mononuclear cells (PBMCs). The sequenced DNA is TGTGCCAGCATCCGCGGGGGACTACAAGAGACCCAGTACTTC. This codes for CASIRGGLQETQYF.